What follows are 11 T cell receptor beta chains derived from one specimen sequenced in a study of shared clonotypes between healthy human individuals. The data were produced by immunoSEQ multiplex PCR, yet TCRdb's version contains in-frame clones alone and is incomplete. The repertoire consists of around 2.5 million clones, with approximately 94% occurring once and the leading ten covering approximately 0.35%. The sequenced sample consisted of naive CD4+ T cells from PBMCs. Described subset: CD45RA+ positively selected. The receptors come from a man younger than 35 in good health. Some clones in this sample may be carry-over from other donors' samples.

As to this clone: The same CDR3 can be traced to other DNA sequences in this sample. V gene TRBV2 combines with J gene TRBJ1-4, with D unresolved. Germline V gene lookup returns CDR1 SNHLY and CDR2 FYNNEI. Between the trimmed V and J ends, which lost 5 bases and 0 bases, there was a span of 7 bases. The CDR3 sequence is 14 residues long. CDR3 protein: CASSRQTTNEKLFF. In DNA form, the CDR3 reads TGTGCCAGCAGTAGACAAACAACTAATGAAAAACTGTTTTTT. Complete variable domain (other parts from reference TRBV2 and TRBJ1-4): EPEVTQTPSHQVTQMGQEVILRCVPISNHLYFYWYRQILGQKVEFLVSFYNNEISEKSEIFDDQFSVERPDGSNFTLKIRSTKLEDSAMYFCASSRQTTNEKLFFGSGTQLSVL.

The genes are TRBV28 and TRBJ2-1, with 10 bases aligning to TRBD1. With 2 bases clipped from V and 4 bases from J, the junction kept 8 bases outside the gene matches. The CDR3 runs to 17 residues. Germline values: CDR1 MDHEN, CDR2 SYDVKM. The CDR3 DNA reads TGTGCCAGCAGTTTAAGGTTGCGGGACAGGGGTTACAATGAGCAGTTCTTC. Its translation is CASSLRLRDRGYNEQFF.

The V gene is TRBV9, the J gene TRBJ2-7; 8 nucleotides match TRBD1. Germline V gives CDR1 SGDLS, CDR2 YYNGEE. The CDR3 loop spans 18 amino acids. Trimming took 4 bases from V and 0 from J; bases not matched to a gene: 15. CDR3 sequence (DNA): TGTGCCAGCAGCTGGGGGGCAGGGGGCTCCAGGAGCTCCTACGAGCAGTACTTC. Protein: CASSWGAGGSRSSYEQYF.

The V call is TRBV25-1, the J call TRBJ2-1; 14 bases line up with TRBD2. CDR1 MGHDK and CDR2 SYGVNS come from the germline V gene. V trimming: 4 bases; J trimming: 9 bases; junction bases outside the gene matches: 11. The CDR3 has 17 residues. The CDR3 here is CASSGPKTSGRAGEQFF. CDR3 sequence (DNA): TGTGCCAGCAGTGGCCCGAAGACTAGCGGGAGGGCCGGTGAGCAGTTCTTC.

The genes are TRBV7-2 and TRBJ2-1; 7 nucleotides match TRBD1. CDR1 SGHTA and CDR2 FQGNSA come from the germline V gene. V was clipped by 3 bases and J by 3 bases; unmatched bases: 5. The CDR3 is made up of 15 amino acids. The DNA for the CDR3 is TGTGCCAGCAGCTTTGGAGACAGGGTCTACAATGAGCAGTTCTTC. This encodes CASSFGDRVYNEQFF.

Comment on this clone: The sample carries other DNA sequences with the same CDR3. This chain joins TRBV20-1 and TRBJ2-7; no clear D gene. V was clipped by 3 bases and J by 2 bases, with 5 bases between them. The CDR3 extends over 11 amino acids. Germline-derived CDR1 and CDR2 are DFQATT and SNEGSKA (reference sequence). CDR3: CSARSAYEQYF. Written as DNA, the CDR3 is TGCAGTGCTAGGTCGGCCTACGAGCAGTACTTC.

The CDR3 DNA reads as TGTGCCAGCAGCTCCAGGGACAGGGGCTATGGCTACACCTTC. Translation gives CASSSRDRGYGYTF. V is TRBV7-9 and J is TRBJ1-2, with 10 bases identical to TRBD1. The CDR3 is made up of 14 amino acids. Germline CDR1 reads SEHNR; CDR2 reads FQNEAQ (reference sequence). J gave up 4 bases and V 4 bases, and 3 bases lay outside the gene matches.

This sequence joins TRBV27 and TRBJ1-2, with unresolved D. From germline, CDR1 is MNHEY and CDR2 SMNVEV (reference sequence). This CDR3 is 15 amino acids long. V was pared by 4 bases and J by 2 bases, with 14 bases between. This chain's CDR3 is CASSSFGGENYGYTF. The CDR3 region has the DNA TGTGCCAGCAGTTCCTTCGGCGGGGAGAACTATGGCTACACCTTC.

This clone was seen once. This sequence joins TRBV6-5 and TRBJ2-7; D is perhaps TRBD2 (6 bases). V was shortened by 6 bases and J by 1 base, with 16 bases between the two germline ends. The V gene's germline CDR1 is MNHEY and CDR2 SVGAGI. The CDR3 extends over 15 amino acids. Here the CDR3 DNA reads TGTGCCAGCAGCCCCGGGACTGCAGCTTCCTACGAGCAGTACTTC. As protein: CASSPGTAASYEQYF.

As to this clone: Different DNA sequences within this sample yield the same CDR3. CDR3 nucleotides: TGTGCCAGCCTGGGGGGATTGAACACTGAAGCTTTCTTT. Amino acids: CASLGGLNTEAFF. This chain links TRBV2 with TRBJ1-1, with D possibly being TRBD1 (5 bases). V was cut by 8 bases and J by 0 bases, with 10 bases left in between. Per germline, CDR1 SNHLY and CDR2 FYNNEI. This CDR3 contains 13 residues.

The chain combines TRBV10-2 with TRBJ1-1, with D unclear. The V end was cut by 6 bases, the J end by 1 base, with 9 bases between. The CDR3 has 13 amino acids. Germline V gene lookup returns CDR1 WSHSY and CDR2 SAAADI. The chain's CDR3 is CASSLQKNTEAFF. CDR3 nucleotide sequence: TGCGCCAGCAGCCTACAGAAGAACACTGAAGCTTTCTTT.